The 30 T cell receptor beta chains below all came from one sample that was sequenced in a study of regulatory T cells in long-lasting Graves disease. Relying on iRepertoire HTBI primers and Arm-PCR of CDR3 regions, the team built TCR beta libraries. In TCRdb, the multiplex PCR reads were re-called with MiXCR into one record per CDR3 protein. This table has 350,000 to 550,000 distinct CDR3 sequences, approximately 14% appearing once. Specified time point: newly diagnosed GD, antithyroid drugs for less than 3 months. PBMCs were the source of the RNA used for TCR sequencing. The same specimen was also included in a second study, on T cells in Graves' hyperthyroidism and ophthalmopathy.

The specimen comprised peripheral blood mononuclear cells (PBMCs), sampled at new diagnosis, from a patient treated with antithyroid drugs. Every receptor here comes from a woman aged 45-65 years with Graves disease.

This clonotype was counted many times. The genes are TRBV3-1 and TRBJ1-1; D remains ambiguous. In germline, CDR1 is LGHDT, CDR2 YNNKEL (reference sequence). Trimming took 2 bases from V and 5 from J, leaving 6 bases between them. The CDR3 extends over 12 amino acids. DNA of the CDR3: TGTGCCAGCAGCCAAACTGAGACTGAAGCTTTCTTT. Translating it yields CASSQTETEAFF.

Ten or more counts support this clonotype. The rearrangement joins TRBV7-9 to TRBJ2-3; 8 positions agree with TRBD1. With V trimmed by 5 bases and J by 3 bases, 4 bases remained unmatched. This CDR3 has 14 amino acids. The germline CDR1 and CDR2 sequences are SEHNR and FQNEAQ (reference sequence). The CDR3: CASSARQGTDTQYF. For the CDR3, the DNA is TGTGCCAGCAGCGCCCGACAGGGGACAGATACGCAGTATTTT.

This clonotype was observed at least ten times. DNA of the CDR3: TGCGCCAGCACCGCGTGGACTAGCGGGACCGGGGAGCTGTTTTTT. Protein sequence: CASTAWTSGTGELFF. The chain is built from TRBV5-1 and TRBJ2-2, with 11 bases aligning to TRBD2. The CDR3 sequence is 15 residues long. Germline assignment: CDR1 SGHRS and CDR2 YFSETQ. The ends lost 6 bases at V and 5 bases at J; junction bases unmatched: 6.

The chain links TRBV27 to TRBJ2-1; D possibly uses TRBD1 or TRBD2 (5 bases each). Trimming left V 3 bases short and J 8 bases short, with 17 bases between. This CDR3 is 15 amino acids long. CDR1 and CDR2 (germline): MNHEY, SMNVEV (reference sequence). The CDR3 sequence: CASSLTRRGDYEQFF. CDR3 nucleotides: TGTGCCAGCAGTTTGACCCGCCGGGGCGACTATGAGCAGTTCTTC.

This clonotype was counted a few times. The chain couples TRBV28 to TRBJ2-7, with D tentatively TRBD2 (6 bases). The germline gives CDR1 MDHEN, CDR2 SYDVKM. V was pared by 10 bases and J by 4 bases, with 20 bases between. This CDR3 is built from 14 residues. This chain's CDR3 is CATVFHIGSYEQYF. For the CDR3, the DNA is TGTGCCACGGTCTTCCACATCGGGAGTTACGAGCAGTACTTC.

The chain employs TRBV18 and TRBJ1-5; TRBD1 matches 7 bases. This CDR3 comprises 15 residues. Per the germline V gene, CDR1 is KGHSH and CDR2 is LQKENI. With 3 bases clipped from V and 4 bases from J, the junction kept 6 bases outside the gene matches. In DNA form, the CDR3 reads TGTGCCAGCTCACCCTTCACAGGGGAGAATCAGCCCCAGCATTTT. As protein: CASSPFTGENQPQHF. The full variable domain, rest sourced from reference TRBV18 and TRBJ1-5, is NAGVMQNPRHLVRRRGQEARLRCSPMKGHSHVYWYRQLPEEGLKFMVYLQKENIIDESGMPKERFSAEFPKEGPSILRIQQVVRGDSAAYFCASSPFTGENQPQHFGDGTRLSIL.

The chain links TRBV29-1 to TRBJ2-3; 9 bases match TRBD2. Germline values: CDR1 SQVTM, CDR2 ANQGSEA. The V gene end was trimmed by 1 base and the J gene end by 0 bases; junction bases not matched to a gene: 2. The CDR3 sequence is 15 residues long. Here the CDR3 DNA reads TGCAGCGTTGAAGCTAGCGGGGTTAGCACAGATACGCAGTATTTT. It specifies CSVEASGVSTDTQYF.

This clonotype was seen a handful of times. The rearrangement links TRBV3-1 to TRBJ2-2; 9 positions match TRBD2. The CDR3 length is 18 residues. The germline CDR1 and CDR2 sequences are LGHDT and YNNKEL (reference sequence). The junction had 10 bases not matched to a gene; V was cut back by 2 bases and J by 3 bases. CDR3 in amino acids: CASSQPGSGSRDTGELFF. The CDR3 DNA is TGTGCCAGCAGCCAACCCGGTAGCGGGAGTAGGGACACCGGGGAGCTGTTTTTT.

The gene calls are TRBV7-9 and TRBJ2-5; D unresolved. There are 13 residues in the CDR3. Germline-derived CDR1 and CDR2 are SEHNR and FQNEAQ (reference sequence). Trimming pared 5 bases from V and 6 bases from J, leaving 13 bases between. The CDR3 nucleotides are TGTGCCAGCAGCCAGATGGAGTCAAAGACCCAGTACTTC. Encoded protein: CASSQMESKTQYF.

This chain joins TRBV6-1 and TRBJ1-5; maybe TRBD1 (6 bases). The CDR3 has 15 amino acids. Per the germline V gene, CDR1 is MNHNS and CDR2 is SASEGT. Deletions cut 6 bases from V and 6 bases from J, with 18 bases between. The CDR3 nucleotides are TGTGCCAGCAGCGCCCTCGGGGGGGCCGGTCAGCCCCAGCATTTT. The encoded protein is CASSALGGAGQPQHF.

This clonotype showed up many times. The chain links TRBV28 to TRBJ2-7; D possibly corresponds to TRBD1 (6 bases). V was shortened by 10 bases and J by 4 bases, with 20 bases between the two germline ends. The V gene's germline CDR1 is MDHEN and CDR2 SYDVKM. This CDR3 has 14 residues. The CDR3 reads CATFGQRIGYEQYF. The CDR3 bases are TGTGCCACCTTTGGACAGCGAATTGGGTACGAGCAGTACTTC.

This clonotype was counted ten times or more. The chain couples TRBV3-1 to TRBJ1-4; TRBD1 is a possible D gene (5 bases). Germline V gene lookup returns CDR1 LGHDT and CDR2 YNNKEL (reference sequence). Trimming left V 1 base short and J 8 bases short, with 11 bases between. The CDR3 has 14 residues. The CDR3 DNA sequence: TGTGCCAGCAGCCAAGCGGGGGGATCGGAAAAACTGTTTTTT. This encodes CASSQAGGSEKLFF.

This clonotype was counted a few times. This sequence joins TRBV9 and TRBJ2-7; 9 nucleotides line up with TRBD2. Germline V lookup: CDR1 SGDLS, CDR2 YYNGEE. CDR3 length: 14 amino acids. V dropped 3 bases and J dropped 3; count of bases not matched to a gene: 4. The CDR3 bases are TGTGCCAGCAGCGCCCTTAGCGGGAGCTACGAGCAGTACTTC. Its protein is CASSALSGSYEQYF.

This clonotype was counted ten times or more. The CDR3 here is CASRDPGQGYGYTF. DNA for the CDR3: TGTGCCAGCAGGGACCCGGGACAGGGCTATGGCTACACCTTC. The chain uses TRBV2 and TRBJ1-2; 9 nucleotides align to TRBD1. This CDR3 comprises 14 residues. Germline CDR1 reads SNHLY; CDR2 reads FYNNEI. The V and J ends lost 6 bases and 4 bases, in that order; junction bases with no gene match: 6.

There are a few counts of this clonotype. The rearrangement uses TRBV7-9 and TRBJ2-5; possibly TRBD1 for D (5 bases). This CDR3 is built from 12 residues. Germline CDR1 and CDR2: SEHNR and FQNEAQ (reference sequence). The ends were cut back, 6 bases at V and 5 bases at J, with 10 bases in the middle. The CDR3 sequence is CASSRRVETQYF. DNA for the CDR3: TGTGCCAGCAGTCGCAGGGTCGAGACCCAGTACTTC.

The rearrangement uses TRBV9 and TRBJ2-3, with D tentatively TRBD2 (6 bases). Germline V gene sequence: CDR1 SGDLS, CDR2 YYNGEE. Trimming shortened V by 0 bases and J by 0 bases, and 8 bases separated the two germline ends. The CDR3 is 15 amino acids. CDR3 nucleotides: TGTGCCAGCAGCGTAGGCGGGATAAGCACAGATACGCAGTATTTT. Its translation is CASSVGGISTDTQYF.

The sample holds a few counts of this clonotype. The CDR3 DNA is TGTGCCAGCTCACCACCCCGGGCTAGCCAAGAGACCCAGTACTTC. This gives the protein CASSPPRASQETQYF. The chain couples TRBV18 to TRBJ2-5; D unresolved. CDR1 and CDR2 from the germline V gene are KGHSH and LQKENI. This CDR3 has 15 amino acids. Trimming removed 0 bases at V and 1 base at J, with 9 bases between.

This clonotype came up many times. The chain carries TRBV27 and TRBJ2-1; 11 bases match TRBD2. The germline V gene encodes CDR1 MNHEY and CDR2 SMNVEV (reference sequence). V lost 6 bases to trimming and J lost 5 bases; unmatched junction nucleotides: 9. The CDR3 contains 16 residues. CDR3 amino acids: CASRGKGLADNNEQFF. CDR3 DNA sequence: TGTGCCAGCAGGGGGAAGGGACTAGCGGATAACAATGAGCAGTTCTTC.

A few counts support this clonotype. The rearrangement uses TRBV2 and TRBJ2-4; no clear D. Trimming left V 0 bases short and J 13 bases short, with 7 bases between. The CDR3 spans 11 residues. From germline, CDR1 is SNHLY and CDR2 FYNNEI. CDR3 DNA: TGTGCCAGCAGTGAAGCAGGGTCCCAGTACTTC. This codes for CASSEAGSQYF. The entire variable domain, with the rest obtained from reference TRBV2 and TRBJ2-4, is as follows: EPEVTQTPSHQVTQMGQEVILRCVPISNHLYFYWYRQILGQKVEFLVSFYNNEISEKSEIFDDQFSVERPDGSNFTLKIRSTKLEDSAMYFCASSEAGSQYFGAGTRLSVL.

In its sample, this clonotype was seen a few times. This chain links TRBV5-1 with TRBJ2-5, with 7 nucleotides matching TRBD1. V shed 7 bases and J 3 bases; nucleotides not matched to a gene: 12. Germline-derived CDR1 and CDR2 are SGHRS and YFSETQ. This CDR3 region has 15 residues. The CDR3 region is CASRGNTGTEETQYF. The DNA of the CDR3 is TGCGCCAGCCGGGGCAACACCGGGACAGAAGAGACCCAGTACTTC. The variable domain in full, with the rest retrieved from reference TRBV5-1 and TRBJ2-5, is KAGVTQTPRYLIKTRGQQVTLSCSPISGHRSVSWYQQTPGQGLQFLFEYFSETQRNKGNFPGRFSGRQFSNSRSEMNVSTLELGDSALYLCASRGNTGTEETQYFGPGTRLLVL.

A remark on this clonotype: A read error may be the cause here, since a much bigger clone is one base away. The CDR3 here is CASSSGRILYTEAFF. CDR3 in DNA: TGTGCCAGCAGCTCAGGAAGGATTTTGTACACTGAAGCTTTCTTT. This chain uses TRBV13 with TRBJ1-1; D is unresolved. The germline V gene has CDR1 PRHDT and CDR2 FYEKMQ (reference sequence). V lost 4 bases and J lost 3, with 15 bases in between. The CDR3 loop spans 15 amino acids.

This clonotype has at least ten counts. The gene calls are TRBV20-1 and TRBJ2-5, with TRBD2 matching 9 bases. With 5 bases clipped from V and 5 bases from J, the junction kept 9 bases outside the gene matches. From germline, CDR1 is DFQATT and CDR2 SNEGSKA (reference sequence). This CDR3 comprises 14 residues. The CDR3 DNA reads as TGCAGTGCTGGGGTCGCGGGAGGGGGGGAGACCCAGTACTTC. Protein product: CSAGVAGGGETQYF.

This clonotype was detected ten times or more. The chain employs TRBV6-1 and TRBJ2-7, with 7 bases matching TRBD2. The CDR3 extends over 15 amino acids. The junction had 5 bases not matched to a gene; V was cut back by 3 bases and J by 0 bases. CDR1 MNHNS and CDR2 SASEGT come from the germline V gene. The CDR3 DNA reads TGTGCCAGCAGTGATTTAGGGGACTACTCCTACGAGCAGTACTTC. Protein sequence: CASSDLGDYSYEQYF.

This clonotype was seen repeatedly, ten times or more. The chain links TRBV20-1 to TRBJ1-5; TRBD1 matches 9 bases. This CDR3 is 14 amino acids long. The J segment lost 11 bases and the V segment lost 0 bases, leaving 8 bases of the junction unmatched. CDR1 is DFQATT, CDR2 SNEGSKA, per germline (reference sequence). In DNA, the CDR3 is TGCAGTGCTAGAGATGACAGGGGGGGTAGGGCCCAGCATTTT. Translating gives CSARDDRGGRAQHF.

This clonotype has a handful of counts. This chain joins TRBV3-1 and TRBJ2-7, with D tentatively TRBD1 or TRBD2 (5 bases each). Trimming removed 5 bases from V and 0 bases from J, with 11 bases in between. Germline CDR1 LGHDT, CDR2 YNNKEL (reference sequence). This CDR3 has 14 residues. CDR3 in DNA: TGTGCCAGCAGCTCCCGGGGCGACTCCTACGAGCAGTACTTC. This translates into CASSSRGDSYEQYF.

This chain links TRBV4-1 with TRBJ2-7; 12 bases are shared with TRBD2. Germline V gene lookup returns CDR1 MGHRA and CDR2 YSYEKL. This CDR3 contains 15 residues. V dropped 5 bases and J dropped 3; count of bases not matched to a gene: 5. The CDR3 loop is CASSGTSGSFYEQYF. The CDR3 DNA follows: TGCGCCAGCAGCGGGACTAGCGGGTCGTTCTACGAGCAGTACTTC.

This clonotype was recorded at least ten times. This chain connects TRBV20-1 to TRBJ2-7; either TRBD1 or TRBD2 may supply D (5 bases each). V was trimmed by 0 bases and J by 1 base, leaving 13 bases between them. CDR3 length equals 15 residues. Looked up from germline, CDR1 is DFQATT and CDR2 is SNEGSKA (reference sequence). The CDR3 bases are TGCAGTGCTAGAGATTCCCTCGGGGCATCCTACGAGCAGTACTTC. Amino acids: CSARDSLGASYEQYF.

The chain links TRBV9 to TRBJ2-7; TRBD2 might be the D (5 bases). The CDR3 contains 14 residues. The V gene lost 1 base and the J gene lost 6 bases, with 14 bases spanning the gap. The germline V gene has CDR1 SGDLS and CDR2 YYNGEE. DNA for the CDR3: TGTGCCAGCAGCGTACTGGCGGACGGAGGCGAGCAGTACTTC. It codes for CASSVLADGGEQYF.

The count of this clonotype is one. Being one base from a much bigger clone, this may be a read error. The V call is TRBV28, the J call TRBJ2-7; no clear D. The CDR3 spans 15 residues. The V end was cut by 2 bases, the J end by 7 bases, with 18 bases between. Looked up from germline, CDR1 is MDHEN and CDR2 is SYDVKM. CDR3 bases: TGTGCCAGCAGTTTAAGGACGGCCTCTGGTGATGAGCAGTACTTC. It yields the protein CASSLRTASGDEQYF. Based on the CDR3 plus reference TRBV28 and TRBJ2-7, the full variable domain is DVKVTQSSRYLVKRTGEKVFLECVQDMDHENMFWYRQDPGLGLRLIYFSYDVKMKEKGDIPEGYSVSREKKERFSLILESASTNQTSMYLCASSLRTASGDEQYFGPGTRLTVT.

This clonotype was counted many times. J is TRBJ1-1 and V is TRBV20-1, with D possibly TRBD1 on 6 matching bases. Trimming removed 2 bases at V and 6 bases at J, with 13 bases between. CDR1 and CDR2 from the germline V gene are DFQATT and SNEGSKA (reference sequence). The CDR3 is made up of 13 amino acids. The CDR3 coding sequence is TGCAGTGCTAGAAACAGGGATTGGGCTGAAGCTTTCTTT. Amino acids: CSARNRDWAEAFF.